The source of this T cell receptor (beta chain) is a study of immune evolution from preneoplasia to lung adenocarcinoma. V lost 4 bases to trimming and J lost 1 base; unmatched junction nucleotides: 7. Germline V lookup: CDR1 SGHKS, CDR2 YYEKEE (reference sequence). The CDR3 totals 15 residues. Repertoires were generated with immunoSEQ multiplex PCR, while TCRdb's copy carries only in-frame clones and drops some. The table lists several thousand clones, roughly 77% of them singletons. The sequencing sample was made of FFPE lung adenocarcinoma in situ tissue. This sequence was found in a person aged 70 to 85 with lung adenocarcinoma. The chain recombines TRBV5-5 with TRBJ2-5; 7 bases fit TRBD1. The CDR3 loop reads CASSQGDGLQETQYF. The DNA of the CDR3 is TGTGCCAGCAGCCAGGGGGACGGCCTCCAAGAGACCCAGTACTTC.